The source of this T cell receptor (beta chain) is a study of response to subunit inactivated influenza vaccine. Points from the study as a whole: Authors suggested seasonal influenza vaccinations each recruit few new T cells.

In regard to this clonotype: No antigen is known for it.

The CDR3 is 13 amino acids. CDR1 and CDR2 from the germline V gene are SGHDN and FVKESK. V shed 4 bases and J 6 bases; nucleotides not matched to a gene: 5. TCRdb reprocessed the RT-PCR reads with MiXCR, giving one entry per CDR3 protein. The profile covers around 470,000 distinct CDR3 sequences, with under 8.5% appearing a single time and about an eighth taken by the ten largest. This specimen consisted of PBMCs from blood, obtained approximately 25 months after vaccination. The rearrangement links TRBV14 to TRBJ2-7, with 8 bases identical to TRBD1. The clonotype originates from a man in his fifties or sixties who received an inactivated influenza vaccine. CDR3 region: CASSLWTGSEQYF. The CDR3 nucleotides read TGTGCCAGCAGCCTTTGGACAGGGTCCGAGCAGTACTTC.